This is a list of T cell receptor beta chains from one sample in a study of cytotoxic CD8 clonotypes in ibrutinib-treated CLL. The protocol was immunoSEQ multiplex PCR, while the TCRdb copy is restricted to in-frame clones and leaves out a portion. The table includes 330,000 or so clones, under 70% detected once. Sequencing used PBMCs, obtained after 36 months of ibrutinib treatment. The receptors were gathered from a human donor with chronic lymphocytic leukemia. CDR3s include the opening cysteine and the closing phenylalanine or tryptophan. A D gene is named only where the DNA matches it firmly. The size entry is marked missing in some rows and otherwise reads once, few, many or a size class.

clone_size	d_call	v_call	j_call	cdr3_nt	cdr3_aa
NA	NA	TRBV27	TRBJ2-3	TGTGCCAGCAGTCGGCGCACAGATACGCAGTATTTT	CASSRRTDTQYF
NA	NA	TRBV5-8	TRBJ1-6	TGTGCCAGCAGCTTGGGGGAGGCGATTGGCGCTTCACCCCTCCACTTT	CASSLGEAIGASPLHF
few	TRBD1	TRBV5-1	TRBJ2-2	TGCGCCAGCAGCTTACTAGTTGGCAGGGGGCGCCCCGACACCGGGGAGCTGTTTTTT	CASSLLVGRGRPDTGELFF
NA	NA	TRBV6-5	TRBJ2-7	TGTGCCAGCAGTCTAGGGAAATGGAACTACGAGCAGTACTTC	CASSLGKWNYEQYF
NA	NA	TRBV6-5	TRBJ2-3	TGTGCCAGCAGTGACCTCTCCCTCGGGGGTCGTCAGTATTTT	CASSDLSLGGRQYF
NA	NA	TRBV4-3	TRBJ2-7	TGCGCCAGCAGCCGGAACAGGGCAATCAACGAGCAGTACTTC	CASSRNRAINEQYF
NA	NA	TRBV6-5	TRBJ1-2	TGTGCCAGCAGTTACCGGTACGACCGTAGCTACACCTTC	CASSYRYDRSYTF
few	NA	TRBV29-1	TRBJ1-2	TGCAGCGTTGAGGAGGGGAACTATGGCTACACCTTC	CSVEEGNYGYTF
NA	TRBD1	TRBV2	TRBJ2-5	TGTGCCAGCAGGAAAACGACAGGGGGGATAGAGACCCAGTACTTC	CASRKTTGGIETQYF
NA	NA	TRBV29-1	TRBJ1-1	TGCAGCGTTCCTGGGTTGAACACTGAAGCTTTCTTT	CSVPGLNTEAFF
NA	TRBD1	TRBV4-1	TRBJ1-1	TGCGCCAGCAGCCAAGATCGTCGGACAGGGCAAACTGAAGCTTTCTTT	CASSQDRRTGQTEAFF
few	NA	TRBV6-6	TRBJ2-1	TGTGCCAGCAGCTCACTAGGTCCTGGGCCTTACAATGAGCAGTTCTTC	CASSSLGPGPYNEQFF
NA	TRBD1	TRBV4-1	TRBJ1-6	TGCGCCAGCAGCCAAATGACAGGGGAAAGATCACCCCTCCACTTT	CASSQMTGERSPLHF
NA	NA	TRBV10-3	TRBJ2-3	TGTGCCATCAGTGAGTCGGCTAGCACAGATACGCAGTATTTT	CAISESASTDTQYF
NA	NA	TRBV4-1	TRBJ2-3	TGCGCCAGCAGCCAAGAACAGATTAGCACAGATACGCAGTATTTT	CASSQEQISTDTQYF
NA	NA	TRBV11-2	TRBJ1-2	TGTGCCAGCAGCTTTGGCACCAACTATGGCTACACCTTC	CASSFGTNYGYTF
NA	NA	TRBV11-2	TRBJ2-7	TGTGCCAGCAGCTTCTCCATGAGCCAAAAGCACTACGAGCAGTACTTC	CASSFSMSQKHYEQYF
few	NA	TRBV5-1	TRBJ2-1	TGCGCCAGCAGCTTGAGTCTAAACAATGAGCAGTTCTTC	CASSLSLNNEQFF
NA	TRBD1	TRBV18	TRBJ1-3	TGTGCCAGCTCACCAGGTCGACAGGGACCTTTAAGCGCCATATATTTT	CASSPGRQGPLSAIYF
NA	NA	TRBV25-1	TRBJ2-7	TGTGCCAGCAGTGAAGCGGGTACCCACGAGCAGTACTTC	CASSEAGTHEQYF
NA	NA	TRBV6-1	TRBJ2-6	TGTGCCAGCACGGGACCGGGGACTGGGGCCAACGTCCTGACTTTC	CASTGPGTGANVLTF
NA	NA	TRBV28	TRBJ1-2	TGTGCCAGCAGTTCCCCCGGGACGAAATATGGCTACACCTTC	CASSSPGTKYGYTF
NA	TRBD1	TRBV5-1	TRBJ2-7	TGCGCCAGCAGTCGGACAGGGGCGCTCGACGAGCAGTACTTC	CASSRTGALDEQYF
NA	NA	TRBV2	TRBJ2-5	TGTGCCAGCAGTGAATCGTACTGGCAGGGGACTCAGACCCAGTACTTC	CASSESYWQGTQTQYF
NA	NA	TRBV7-2	TRBJ2-1	TGTGCCAGCAGCTCCGCTAGAGTTGGATACAATGAGCAGTTCTTC	CASSSARVGYNEQFF
NA	NA	TRBV27	TRBJ2-1	TGTGCCAGCAGTTTATCTTGGGGCCGGGAGCAGTTCTTC	CASSLSWGREQFF
NA	NA	TRBV4-1	TRBJ2-6	TGCGCCAGCAGCCAAGATGGGGGATGGCCGCGGGCCAACGTCCTGACTTTC	CASSQDGGWPRANVLTF
NA	TRBD1	TRBV11-2	TRBJ2-5	TGTGCCAGCAGCCACAGACAGGGGGTTTACGAAGAGACCCAGTACTTC	CASSHRQGVYEETQYF
NA	NA	TRBV10-3	TRBJ1-4	TGTGCCATCAGTGATGCCTCGGAACGGGCGGAAAAACTGTTTTTT	CAISDASERAEKLFF
NA	NA	TRBV9	TRBJ2-7	TGTGCCAGCAGCGTAGGCGGGAACGCCTACGAGCAGTACTTC	CASSVGGNAYEQYF
once	TRBD1	TRBV5-1	TRBJ2-7	TGCGCCAGCAGCCGACAGGGGACAGGCTCCTACGAGCAGTACTTC	CASSRQGTGSYEQYF
NA	NA	TRBV18	TRBJ2-7	TGTGCCAGCTCACCACCTCAGTATTCCTACGAGCAGTACTTC	CASSPPQYSYEQYF
NA	NA	TRBV27	TRBJ2-1	TGTGCCGGGGGGGGCCCCTACAATGAGCAGTTCTTC	CAGGGPYNEQFF
NA	TRBD2	TRBV4-1	TRBJ2-7	TGCGCCAGCAGCCAAGACAGGACTAGCGGGAGGGTCCACGAGCAGTACTTC	CASSQDRTSGRVHEQYF
few	TRBD1	TRBV5-1	TRBJ1-2	TGCGCCAGCAGCTTGGTGCCGGGACAGGGGCTCTATGGCTACACCTTC	CASSLVPGQGLYGYTF
once	TRBD1	TRBV18	TRBJ1-5	TGTGCCAGCTCACCACCCCGGGGCCAGGGGGGACTTAGCAATCAGCCCCAGCATTTT	CASSPPRGQGGLSNQPQHF
NA	TRBD1	TRBV4-1	TRBJ2-7	TGCGCCAGCAGCCAAGTCGGGACAGGGACCTACGAGCAGTACTTC	CASSQVGTGTYEQYF
once	NA	TRBV20-1	TRBJ1-1	TGCAGTGCTAGGAACACTGAAGCTTTCTTT	CSARNTEAFF
once	NA	TRBV5-6	TRBJ2-1	TGTGCCAGCAGCTTACAGTTCAATGAGCAGTTCTTC	CASSLQFNEQFF
NA	NA	TRBV9	TRBJ1-2	TGTGCCAGCAGCGTAATGGGGTATCGTGGCTACACCTTC	CASSVMGYRGYTF
once	NA	TRBV10-3	TRBJ1-1	TGTGCCATCAGTGAGTCGGTATCGGGGGTTTTCGGTGAAGCTTTCTTT	CAISESVSGVFGEAFF
once	TRBD1	TRBV10-3	TRBJ2-7	TGTGCCATCAATACCGGGACAGGGCCCGTCGAGCAGTACTTC	CAINTGTGPVEQYF
NA	TRBD2	TRBV27	TRBJ2-7	TGTGCCAGCAGTTTAAAGGGACTAGCTTACGAGCAGTACTTC	CASSLKGLAYEQYF
once	NA	TRBV29-1	TRBJ1-1	TGCAGCGTTCCATGGGGGGGCCAAGCCTTGAACACTGAAGCTTTCTTT	CSVPWGGQALNTEAFF
few	NA	TRBV10-3	TRBJ2-7	TGTGCCATCAGTGACCTCGGGAACGAGCAGTACTTC	CAISDLGNEQYF
NA	NA	TRBV18	TRBJ1-5	TGTGCCAGCTCACCAGGGAGCAATCAGCCCCAGCATTTT	CASSPGSNQPQHF
NA	NA	TRBV9	TRBJ1-3	TGTGCCAGCAGCGCGGGAATTCCCAACACCATATATTTT	CASSAGIPNTIYF
NA	TRBD1	TRBV9	TRBJ1-6	TGTGCCAGCAGCGCTCACTTTAGCCGACAGGGGGCGTATTCACCCCTCCACTTT	CASSAHFSRQGAYSPLHF
NA	TRBD2	TRBV27	TRBJ2-3	TGTGCCAGCAGTTTGCTAGCGGGAATAGCGGATACGCAGTATTTT	CASSLLAGIADTQYF
NA	NA	TRBV9	TRBJ2-2	TGTGCCAGCAGCCCCCTCTTGGCCGGGGAGCTGTTTTTT	CASSPLLAGELFF
once	TRBD1	TRBV25-1	TRBJ1-2	TGTGCCAGCAGTGAATATCGGGGAGGGACAGGGGAAGGCTACACCTTC	CASSEYRGGTGEGYTF
NA	NA	TRBV5-8	TRBJ2-7	TGTGCCAGCAGCTTGCGTACAGGGACCACCTACGAGCAGTACTTC	CASSLRTGTTYEQYF
NA	NA	TRBV28	TRBJ1-2	TGTGCCACAGACAGGAGTTCTAACTATGGCTACACCTTC	CATDRSSNYGYTF
NA	NA	TRBV5-1	TRBJ2-3	TGCGCCAGCAGCTTGGAAGGTGGGACAGATACGCAGTATTTT	CASSLEGGTDTQYF
NA	NA	TRBV5-6	TRBJ1-1	TGTGCCAGCAGCTTGGTCGCGGGGGAAGCTTTCTTT	CASSLVAGEAFF